The rows below give T cell receptor beta chains drawn from one sample of a study of T cell changes during pregnancy in multiple sclerosis. The repertoire was sequenced with immunoSEQ multiplex PCR; TCRdb's copy has only in-frame clones and lacks some. The table includes approximately 79,000 clones, 90% to 95% detected once. This material consisted of peripheral blood, taken in the second trimester of pregnancy. Receptor source: a female donor in good health, enrolled as a control in a pregnancy study. Both conserved end residues are part of each CDR3. D genes are given only for firm matches. The size entry is marked missing in some rows and otherwise reads once, few, many or a size class.

J gene	V gene	D gene	CDR3 length	clone size	CDR3 protein	CDR3 DNA
TRBJ2-7	TRBV4-1	TRBD1	16	NA	CASSHSRTGLFYEQYF	TGCGCCAGCAGCCACAGTCGGACAGGGTTATTCTACGAGCAGTACTTC
TRBJ2-2	TRBV9	TRBD2	17	once	CASSVGLAGAAAGELFF	TGTGCCAGCAGCGTAGGACTAGCGGGGGCCGCGGCCGGGGAGCTGTTTTTT
TRBJ1-2	TRBV5-1	NA	13	NA	CASSPVGDWGYTF	TGCGCCAGCAGCCCGGTCGGGGATTGGGGCTACACCTTC
TRBJ2-7	TRBV2	TRBD1	14	NA	CASYRDRGPREQYF	TGTGCCAGCTACCGGGACAGGGGACCCCGGGAGCAGTACTTC
TRBJ1-1	TRBV14	NA	12	few	CASSQEGVTAFF	TGTGCCAGCAGCCAAGAAGGAGTGACGGCTTTCTTT
TRBJ2-1	TRBV5-4	TRBD2	15	once	CASSLELAGGNEQFF	TGTGCCAGCAGCTTGGAACTAGCGGGGGGGAATGAGCAGTTCTTC
TRBJ2-1	TRBV7-6	TRBD1	17	NA	CASRNRRNRGRNNEQFF	TGTGCCAGCAGGAATCGACGGAACAGGGGGCGGAACAATGAGCAGTTCTTC
TRBJ2-7	TRBV10-3	TRBD1	15	NA	CAISDSGQYSYEQYF	TGTGCCATCAGTGACTCGGGACAGTACTCCTACGAGCAGTACTTC
TRBJ2-7	TRBV11-2	NA	16	NA	CASSLGADSVPFGQYF	TGTGCCAGCAGCTTAGGGGCCGACAGTGTCCCTTTCGGGCAGTACTTC
TRBJ1-5	TRBV19	TRBD1	19	NA	CASSVRTGARATSNQPQHF	TGTGCCAGTAGTGTTAGGACAGGCGCGAGAGCTACTAGCAATCAGCCCCAGCATTTT
TRBJ1-1	TRBV6-9	TRBD1	21	NA	CASSFHWDSDRGKLKRTEAFF	TGTGCCAGCAGTTTCCATTGGGATTCCGACAGGGGCAAATTAAAGAGGACTGAAGCTTTCTTT
TRBJ1-4	TRBV30	TRBD1	13	NA	CAWSLGQNEKLFF	TGTGCCTGGAGCCTGGGACAGAATGAAAAACTGTTTTTT
TRBJ2-3	TRBV6-4	TRBD2	17	NA	CASSEGSGGYAAEAQYF	TGTGCCAGCAGTGAGGGGAGCGGGGGGTATGCGGCCGAAGCGCAGTATTTT
TRBJ1-5	TRBV25-1	TRBD1	14	NA	CASSGTGGNQPQHF	TGTGCCAGCAGTGGGACAGGGGGCAATCAGCCCCAGCATTTT
TRBJ1-1	TRBV6-1	NA	13	NA	CASEGQFNTEAFF	TGTGCCAGCGAAGGACAGTTTAACACTGAAGCTTTCTTT
TRBJ2-3	TRBV7-2	NA	13	NA	CANGEGVADTQYF	TGTGCCAACGGCGAGGGGGTGGCAGATACGCAGTATTTT
TRBJ2-7	TRBV6-6	TRBD2	14	NA	CASSAGGGWYEQYF	TGTGCCAGCAGCGCTGGGGGAGGGTGGTACGAGCAGTACTTC
TRBJ1-2	TRBV7-2	NA	15	NA	CASSYKTGANYGYTF	TGTGCCAGCAGCTATAAGACAGGCGCTAACTATGGCTACACCTTC
TRBJ2-3	TRBV7-2	TRBD2	17	NA	CASSPQAGGLSTDTQYF	TGTGCCAGCAGCCCCCAAGCGGGGGGCCTAAGCACAGATACGCAGTATTTT